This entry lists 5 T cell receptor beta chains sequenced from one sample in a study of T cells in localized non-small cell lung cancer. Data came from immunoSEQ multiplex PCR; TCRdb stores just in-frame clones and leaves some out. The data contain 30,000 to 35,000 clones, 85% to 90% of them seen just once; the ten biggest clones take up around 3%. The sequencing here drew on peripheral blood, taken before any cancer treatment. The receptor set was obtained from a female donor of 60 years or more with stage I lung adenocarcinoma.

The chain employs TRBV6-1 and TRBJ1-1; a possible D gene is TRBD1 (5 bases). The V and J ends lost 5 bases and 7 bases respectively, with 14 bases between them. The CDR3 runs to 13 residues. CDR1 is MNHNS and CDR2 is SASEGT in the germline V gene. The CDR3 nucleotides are TGTGCCAGCAGTTTACCTCAGGGACTTGAAGCTTTCTTT. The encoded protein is CASSLPQGLEAFF.

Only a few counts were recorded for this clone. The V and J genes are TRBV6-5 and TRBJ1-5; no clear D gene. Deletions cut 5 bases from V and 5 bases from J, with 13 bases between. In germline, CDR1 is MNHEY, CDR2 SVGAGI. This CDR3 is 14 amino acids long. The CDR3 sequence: CASSAKPTDQPQHF. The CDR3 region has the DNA TGTGCCAGCAGTGCTAAACCCACGGATCAGCCCCAGCATTTT.

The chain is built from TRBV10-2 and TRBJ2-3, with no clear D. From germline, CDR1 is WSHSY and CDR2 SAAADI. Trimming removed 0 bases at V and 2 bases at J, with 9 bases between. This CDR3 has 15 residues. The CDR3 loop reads CASSESGYPTDTQYF. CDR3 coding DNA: TGCGCCAGCAGTGAGTCGGGCTACCCCACAGATACGCAGTATTTT.

This CDR3 is CASRKTGLNQPQHF. The CDR3 DNA sequence: TGTGCCAGCAGGAAGACAGGCCTCAATCAGCCCCAGCATTTT. The chain links TRBV6-5 to TRBJ1-5, with TRBD1 as a possible D gene (6 bases). CDR1 is MNHEY, CDR2 SVGAGI, per germline. Trimming cost V 6 bases and J 3 bases, with 12 bases left between them. There are 14 residues in the CDR3.

The CDR3 sequence is CASASWGYTEAFF. The CDR3 DNA follows: TGTGCTAGTGCCTCGTGGGGATACACTGAAGCTTTCTTT. The chain recombines TRBV12-5 with TRBJ1-1; D is unclear. Between the trimmed V and J ends, which lost 7 bases and 3 bases, there was a span of 12 bases. The CDR3 contains 13 residues. Germline V lookup: CDR1 LGHNT, CDR2 FRNRAP.